This record covers a single T cell receptor (beta chain). In the original workflow: The assay estimated nucleated cells by amplifying reference gene primers. Using immunoSEQ multiplex PCR, the repertoire was profiled, and TCRdb retains in-frame clones only, with some absent. D and trimming come from the DNA, and the V and J calls and clone size come from that table. Here the sample spans about 180,000 clones, approximately 85% being singletons. These data belong to a study of blood T cell repertoires in COVID-19. About the research overall: Acute and convalescent COVID-19 specimens originated in the United States, Italy and Spain. T cells, B-cell-depleted T cells, or PBMCs provided the cDNA or gDNA that served as material.

Germline lookup yields CDR1 MNHNS and CDR2 SASEGT. Germline trimming cut 2 bases from V and 7 bases from J; bases unmatched to any gene: 2. This CDR3 region has 15 residues. Input material: peripheral blood. This clonotype was obtained from a human donor with active or convalescent COVID-19. The donor label of this sample is uncertain. The rearrangement uses TRBV6-1 and TRBJ2-2; 12 nucleotides align to TRBD2. CDR3 in amino acids: CASSELAGGNGELFF. Written as DNA, the CDR3 is TGTGCCAGCAGTGAACTAGCGGGGGGGAACGGGGAGCTGTTTTTT.